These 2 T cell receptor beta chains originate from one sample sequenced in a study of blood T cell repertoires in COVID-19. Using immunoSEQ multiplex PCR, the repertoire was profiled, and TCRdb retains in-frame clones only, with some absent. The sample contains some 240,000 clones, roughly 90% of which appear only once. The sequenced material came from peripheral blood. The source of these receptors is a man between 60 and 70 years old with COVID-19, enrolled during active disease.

CDR3 DNA sequence: TGTGCCAGCAGCTTATACACGGGGACTGCTGCTCTTGGCGAGCAGTACTTC. This gives the protein CASSLYTGTAALGEQYF. The V gene is TRBV7-2, the J gene TRBJ2-7, with TRBD2 as a possible D gene (6 bases). Per germline, CDR1 SGHTA and CDR2 FQGNSA. The CDR3 loop spans 17 amino acids. V lost 2 bases and J lost 6, with 23 bases in between. Complete variable domain (other parts from reference TRBV7-2 and TRBJ2-7): GAGVSQSPSNKVTEKGKDVELRCDPISGHTALYWYRQSLGQGLEFLIYFQGNSAPDKSGLPSDRFSAERTGGSVSTLTIQRTQQEDSAVYLCASSLYTGTAALGEQYFGPGTRLTVT.

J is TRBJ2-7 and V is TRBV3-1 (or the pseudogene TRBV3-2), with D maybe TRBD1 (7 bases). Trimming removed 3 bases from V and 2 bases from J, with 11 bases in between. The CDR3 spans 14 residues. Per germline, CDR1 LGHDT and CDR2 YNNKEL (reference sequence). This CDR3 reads CASSHGGTAYEQYF. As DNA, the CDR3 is TGTGCCAGCAGCCACGGAGGGACAGCCTACGAGCAGTACTTC.